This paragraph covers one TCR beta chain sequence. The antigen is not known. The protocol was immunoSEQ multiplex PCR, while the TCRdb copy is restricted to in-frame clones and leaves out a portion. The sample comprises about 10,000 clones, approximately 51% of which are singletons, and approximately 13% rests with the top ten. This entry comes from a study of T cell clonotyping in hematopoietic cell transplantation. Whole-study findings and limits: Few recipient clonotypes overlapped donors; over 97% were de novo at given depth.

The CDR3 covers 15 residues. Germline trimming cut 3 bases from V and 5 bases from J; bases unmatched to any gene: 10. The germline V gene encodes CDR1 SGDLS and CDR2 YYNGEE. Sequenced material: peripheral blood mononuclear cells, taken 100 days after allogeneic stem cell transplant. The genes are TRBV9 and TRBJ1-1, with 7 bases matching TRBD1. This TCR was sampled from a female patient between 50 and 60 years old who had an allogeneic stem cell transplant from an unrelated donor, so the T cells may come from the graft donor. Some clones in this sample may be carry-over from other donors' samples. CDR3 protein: CASSARRQGGTEAFF. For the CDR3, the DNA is TGTGCCAGCAGCGCTCGTCGACAGGGAGGAACTGAAGCTTTCTTT.